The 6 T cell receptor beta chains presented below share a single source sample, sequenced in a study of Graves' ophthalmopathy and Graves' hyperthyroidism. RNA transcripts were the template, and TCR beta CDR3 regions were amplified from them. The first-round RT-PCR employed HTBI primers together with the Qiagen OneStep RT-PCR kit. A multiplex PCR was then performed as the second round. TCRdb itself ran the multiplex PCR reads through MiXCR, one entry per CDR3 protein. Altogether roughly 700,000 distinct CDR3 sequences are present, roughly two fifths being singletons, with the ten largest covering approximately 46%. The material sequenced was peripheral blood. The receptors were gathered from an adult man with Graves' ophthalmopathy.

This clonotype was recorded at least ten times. CDR3 DNA sequence: TGTGCCAGCAGCTTAAGGCGAGGGGGCACTGAAGCTTTCTTT. Translating it yields CASSLRRGGTEAFF. This chain uses TRBV7-2 with TRBJ1-1; a weak D match, TRBD1 (6 bases). Germline CDR1 SGHTA, CDR2 FQGNSA. CDR3 length: 14 residues. V lost 2 bases to trimming and J lost 4 bases, with 11 bases between them. The full variable domain, its missing parts supplied by reference TRBV7-2 and TRBJ1-1, is GAGVSQSPSNKVTEKGKDVELRCDPISGHTALYWYRQSLGQGLEFLIYFQGNSAPDKSGLPSDRFSAERTGGSVSTLTIQRTQQEDSAVYLCASSLRRGGTEAFFGQGTRLTVV.

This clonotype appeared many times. The CDR3 DNA sequence: TGTGCCAGCAGTGCCGCCCTCTGGGACTCCAGGAGCTCCTATAATTCACCCCTCCACTTT. Its translation is CASSAALWDSRSSYNSPLHF. V usage is TRBV25-1 and J usage is TRBJ1-6; tentative D call: TRBD1 (5 bases). Deletions cut 4 bases from V and 0 bases from J, with 22 bases between. This CDR3 is built from 20 residues. Germline V gene data show CDR1 as MGHDK and CDR2 as SYGVNS.

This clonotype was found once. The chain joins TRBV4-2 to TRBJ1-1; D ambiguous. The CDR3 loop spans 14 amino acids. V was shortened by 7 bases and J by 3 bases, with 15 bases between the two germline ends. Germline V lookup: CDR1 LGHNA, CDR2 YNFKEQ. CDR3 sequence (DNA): TGTGCCAGCACCATCGGACTTATGCACACTGAAGCTTTCTTT. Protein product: CASTIGLMHTEAFF.

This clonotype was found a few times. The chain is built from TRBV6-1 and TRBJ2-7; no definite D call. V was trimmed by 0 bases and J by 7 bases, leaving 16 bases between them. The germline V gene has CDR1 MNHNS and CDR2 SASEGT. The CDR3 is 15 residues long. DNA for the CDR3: TGTGCCAGCAGTGAAGCCGGTCGCCCGATTTCGGAGCAGTACTTC. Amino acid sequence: CASSEAGRPISEQYF.

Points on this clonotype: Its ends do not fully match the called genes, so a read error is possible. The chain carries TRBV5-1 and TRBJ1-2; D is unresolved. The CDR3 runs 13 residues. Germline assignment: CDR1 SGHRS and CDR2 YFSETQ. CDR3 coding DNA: TGCGCCGGTAGAGCGGAGCCCAACTATGTCTACACCTTC. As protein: CAGRAEPNYVYTF.

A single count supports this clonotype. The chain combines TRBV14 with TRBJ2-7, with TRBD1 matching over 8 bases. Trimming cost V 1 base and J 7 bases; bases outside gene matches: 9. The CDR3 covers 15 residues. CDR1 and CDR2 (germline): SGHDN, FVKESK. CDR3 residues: CASSQGTGQAGEQYF. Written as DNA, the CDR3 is TGTGCCAGCAGCCAAGGGACGGGACAGGCGGGTGAGCAGTACTTC.